The 6 T cell receptor beta chains reported below all come from one sample, sequenced in a study of T cell repertoires in cytomegalovirus infection. TCRdb called the reads again in MiXCR, with one record for every CDR3 protein. In the table there are a few hundred thousand distinct CDR3 sequences, approximately 15% of which are singletons. Sequencing was done on a sample of CD8+ T cells from PBMCs. Receptor source: a human donor in good health (CMV status not recorded). Some clones in this sample may be carry-over from other donors' samples.

CDR3: CASSLGNNEAFF. The CDR3 bases are TGTGCCAGCAGTTTAGGAAACAACGAAGCTTTCTTT. This chain uses TRBV12-3 or TRBV12-4 with TRBJ1-1; D uncertain. The CDR3 totals 12 residues. V was pared by 1 base and J by 8 bases, with 8 bases between.

The gene calls are TRBV29-1 and TRBJ2-3; D is perhaps TRBD2 (6 bases). The CDR3 runs 15 residues. CDR1 and CDR2 from the germline V gene are SQVTM and ANQGSEA. Trimming cost V 4 bases and J 3 bases, with 17 bases left between them. The CDR3 nucleotides are TGCAGCGTTGTCGCCGTGGGACTGTATACAGATACGCAGTATTTT. Translated, it gives CSVVAVGLYTDTQYF.

J is TRBJ1-5 and V is TRBV23-1, with a possible D match to TRBD1 (5 bases). TRBV23-1 is an ORF for which the function is uncertain. This CDR3 region has 17 residues. V was clipped by 0 bases and J by 7 bases, with 19 bases between them. CDR3 coding DNA: TGCGCCAGCAGTCAATCCGCCAGGGTAATAGTCCACCAGCCCCAGCATTTT. Translation: CASSQSARVIVHQPQHF.

This clonotype occurred many times. The rearrangement joins TRBV5-6 to TRBJ1-1; 9 positions match TRBD1. The germline V gene has CDR1 SGHDT and CDR2 YYEEEE. The trim removed 4 bases at V and 1 base at J, leaving 2 bases unmatched. The CDR3 is 14 residues long. The CDR3 here is CASSPTGGNTEAFF. The CDR3 nucleotides are TGTGCCAGCAGCCCGACAGGGGGGAACACTGAAGCTTTCTTT.

The chain carries TRBV27 and TRBJ2-7; possibly TRBD1 or TRBD2 for D (5 bases each). This CDR3 comprises 14 residues. Germline assignment: CDR1 MNHEY and CDR2 SMNVEV (reference sequence). V was clipped by 8 bases and J by 0 bases, with 14 bases between them. The CDR3 nucleotides read TGTGCCAGCGGGCCCCGGGGCAGCTCCTACGAGCAGTACTTC. It translates to CASGPRGSSYEQYF.

This clonotype was observed a few times. The chain is built from TRBV29-1 and TRBJ2-2; no firm D call. The CDR3 is made up of 13 amino acids. In germline, CDR1 is SQVTM, CDR2 ANQGSEA. V was clipped by 5 bases and J by 0 bases, with 7 bases between them. The CDR3 loop is CSVSVPNTGELFF. CDR3 DNA sequence: TGCAGCGTTAGCGTACCGAACACCGGGGAGCTGTTTTTT.